The source of this TCR beta chain is a study of memory CD4+ T cells and cytomegalovirus serostatus. About the study: Healthy Belgian adult donors included about nine CMV-positive and 24 CMV-negative people.

Study-wide points: Each of roughly 65 CMV-associated TCRbeta sequences occurred in one to five individuals.

V was clipped by 8 bases and J by 7 bases; unmatched bases: 11. CDR1 and CDR2 from the germline V gene are SGHRS and YFSETQ. CDR3 length equals 14 residues. As for this clone: The antigen is undetermined.

Clones were sequenced by immunoSEQ multiplex PCR, and TCRdb holds only the in-frame ones, with some missing. The sample has 45,000 to 55,000 clones, just under 80% seen once; the top ten hold around 0.61%. The sort gate was single viable CD3+CD4+CD8-CD45RO+ cells for memory CD4+ T cells. CMV serostatus came from serum IgG against pp150, pp28, p38, p52. The sequence came from an adult in good health and CMV-seronegative. The V call is TRBV5-1, the J call TRBJ2-5; 10 bases map to TRBD2. What was sequenced was memory CD4+ T cells from blood. Here the CDR3 DNA reads TGCGCCAGTCAGAGAGCGGGAGGGGAAGGGACCCAGTACTTC. The encoded protein is CASQRAGGEGTQYF. The full variable domain, with the rest looked up from reference TRBV5-1 and TRBJ2-5, is KAGVTQTPRYLIKTRGQQVTLSCSPISGHRSVSWYQQTPGQGLQFLFEYFSETQRNKGNFPGRFSGRQFSNSRSEMNVSTLELGDSALYLCASQRAGGEGTQYFGPGTRLLVL.